This T cell receptor beta chain was profiled in a study of OX40 agonist ivuxolimab in advanced cancers. Overall study: Previous treatment with anti-PD-1, anti-PD-L1 or anti-CTLA-4 therapy was allowed; 40% had received some. There were three patients with partial responses, one having hepatocellular carcinoma and two cutaneous melanoma.

The assay was immunoSEQ multiplex PCR, and TCRdb's table has in-frame clones only and misses some. Here the sample spans roughly 62,000 clones, under 95% being singletons. Any history of autoimmune disease or systemic immunosuppression disqualified patients. The study, taken as a whole, reports: Low levels of normalized T-cell clonal expansion also appeared in some nonresponders.

The length of the CDR3 is 13 residues. The germline CDR1 and CDR2 sequences are SEHNR and FQNEAQ (reference sequence). With 5 bases removed from V and 5 bases from J, the gap between germline ends came to 10 bases. As for this clone: What it recognizes is unknown.

This receptor was taken from an adult with an advanced solid tumor such as melanoma, head and neck, liver or kidney cancer. This sample comprised CD4+ or CD8+ T cells sorted from blood, obtained in a trial of the OX40 agonist ivuxolimab. The J gene is TRBJ2-1, the V gene TRBV7-9; weak D call: TRBD1 (6 bases). The CDR3 nucleotides are TGTGCCAGCAGCGTCTCAGGGGACAATGAGCAGTTCTTC. Translated: CASSVSGDNEQFF.